The 21 T cell receptor beta chains given below trace back to one sample, sequenced in a study of T-cell reconstitution after alpha-beta-depleted transplantation in children. Unique molecular identifiers were incorporated into the prepared TCRbeta library. TCRdb redid the calling of the PCR reads with MiXCR, one entry per CDR3 protein. The table has about 440,000 distinct CDR3 sequences, 43% seen once. This specimen consisted of PBMCs, obtained before TCRalphabeta/CD19-depleted stem cell transplant. The receptors here all came from a girl aged 2-10 years with aplastic anemia, due to receive a stem cell transplant.

The chain has TRBV12-3 or TRBV12-4 and TRBJ2-3; D perhaps matches TRBD2 (5 bases). The CDR3 length is 15 residues. V was trimmed by 3 bases and J by 5 bases, leaving 15 bases between them. The CDR3 sequence: CASSFTGPGGDTQYF. In DNA, the CDR3 is TGTGCCAGCAGTTTTACCGGGCCTGGAGGAGATACGCAGTATTTT.

The chain is built from TRBV20-1 and TRBJ2-2; weak D call: TRBD1 (6 bases). V shed 3 bases and J shed 8 bases, with 19 bases lying between them. This CDR3 is built from 15 residues. Germline V gene lookup returns CDR1 DFQATT and CDR2 SNEGSKA (reference sequence). The CDR3 region is CSARDRDRSWGELFF. CDR3 nucleotide sequence: TGCAGTGCTAGGGACCGCGACAGGTCTTGGGGGGAGCTGTTTTTT.

The V gene is TRBV6-5, the J gene TRBJ2-2; TRBD1 matches at 7 bases. The CDR3 spans 15 residues. V shed 4 bases and J 1 base; nucleotides not matched to a gene: 3. In germline, CDR1 is MNHEY, CDR2 SVGAGI. CDR3 residues: CASSLGQLNTGELFF. In nucleotides, the CDR3 is TGTGCCAGCAGTTTGGGACAGCTGAACACCGGGGAGCTGTTTTTT.

The V and J genes are TRBV7-2 and TRBJ2-3; the match to TRBD2 covers 7 bases. The germline CDR1 and CDR2 sequences are SGHTA and FQGNSA. This CDR3 comprises 15 residues. The J segment lost 2 bases and the V segment lost 3 bases, leaving 5 bases of the junction unmatched. The CDR3 sequence is CASSFWLADTDTQYF. The CDR3 DNA is TGTGCCAGCAGCTTCTGGCTAGCGGACACAGATACGCAGTATTTT.

At least ten counts were recorded for this clonotype. This chain connects TRBV15 to TRBJ2-7, with a weak D call TRBD2 (5 bases). Germline CDR1 is LNHNV and CDR2 is YYDKDF (reference sequence). The CDR3 covers 16 residues. V was trimmed by 3 bases and J by 3 bases, leaving 18 bases between them. The CDR3 DNA is TGTGCCACCAGCAGGGGCGGGTCCGGCAGACTCTACGAGCAGTACTTC. Translation: CATSRGGSGRLYEQYF.

This clonotype was recorded at least ten times. The chain recombines TRBV4-1 with TRBJ2-7, with 14 nucleotides matching TRBD2. Trimming took 5 bases from V and 5 from J; bases not matched to a gene: 11. The CDR3 sequence is 17 residues long. The germline V gene encodes CDR1 MGHRA and CDR2 YSYEKL. CDR3 sequence reads: CASSSTTSGRAENEQYF. As DNA, the CDR3 is TGCGCCAGCAGCTCCACGACTAGCGGGAGGGCGGAAAACGAGCAGTACTTC.

In its sample, this clonotype was seen many times. The chain uses TRBV7-8 and TRBJ2-1; D gene unclear. V lost 5 bases and J 9 bases, leaving 11 bases between the germline ends. Germline V CDR1 and CDR2: SGHVS, FQNEAQ. The CDR3 loop spans 12 amino acids. CDR3 loop: CASSPTTGEQFF. CDR3 nucleotides: TGTGCCAGCAGCCCAACCACTGGTGAGCAGTTCTTC. Together with reference TRBV7-8 and TRBJ2-1, the CDR3 gives the full variable domain: GAGVSQSPRYKVAKRGQDVALRCDPISGHVSLFWYQQALGQGPEFLTYFQNEAQLDKSGLPSDRFFAERPEGSVSTLKIQRTQQEDSAVYLCASSPTTGEQFFGPGTRLTVL.

The gene calls are TRBV4-1 and TRBJ2-7, with D maybe TRBD1 (6 bases). With 4 bases removed from V and 5 bases from J, the gap between germline ends came to 18 bases. CDR1 and CDR2 (germline): MGHRA, YSYEKL. There are 15 residues in the CDR3. The CDR3 nucleotides read TGCGCCAGCAGCCCAGAAAACAGGGAATCAGACGAGCAGTACTTC. Residues: CASSPENRESDEQYF.

There are a few counts of this clonotype. The CDR3 DNA sequence: TGTGCCAGCAGCCCCCCACTGGGCCTCGGCTTACAAGAGACCCAGTACTTC. Translating gives CASSPPLGLGLQETQYF. The chain carries TRBV12-3 or TRBV12-4 and TRBJ2-5; D is unresolved. Trimming shortened V by 6 bases and J by 2 bases, and 22 bases separated the two germline ends. The CDR3 is 17 amino acids.

The CDR3 DNA reads as TGTGCCAGCAGGCCTGAGGCGGGCTGGTACAATGAGCAGTTCTTC. This sequence encodes CASRPEAGWYNEQFF. V and J are TRBV12-3 or TRBV12-4 and TRBJ2-1; possible D gene TRBD2, 5 bases. Trimming cost V 6 bases and J 4 bases, with 16 bases left between them. The CDR3 has 15 residues.

The chain employs TRBV6-5 and TRBJ2-7; weak D call: TRBD2 (6 bases). Deletions cut 0 bases from V and 7 bases from J, with 13 bases between. Germline V lookup: CDR1 MNHEY, CDR2 SVGAGI. CDR3 length: 14 amino acids. The CDR3 DNA sequence: TGTGCCAGCAGTTACTCATTGGAGGGAAGGGAGCAGTACTTC. This sequence encodes CASSYSLEGREQYF.

This clonotype showed up just once. The chain combines TRBV30 with TRBJ2-3, with D unresolved. CDR1 is GTSNPN, CDR2 SVGIG, per germline (reference sequence). The CDR3 has 11 residues. The V gene lost 0 bases and the J gene lost 7 bases, with 5 bases spanning the gap. The chain's CDR3 is CAWSVGNTQYF. For the CDR3, the DNA is TGTGCCTGGAGTGTAGGGAATACGCAGTATTTT. Variable domain in full (rest from reference TRBV30 and TRBJ2-3): SQTIHQWPATLVQPVGSPLSLECTVEGTSNPNLYWYRQAAGRGLQLLFYSVGIGQISSEVPQNLSASRPQDRQFILSSKKLLLSDSGFYLCAWSVGNTQYFGPGTRLTVL.

The CDR3 here is CAISESISNTEAFF. The CDR3 DNA is TGTGCCATCAGTGAGTCGATATCTAACACTGAAGCTTTCTTT. The V and J genes are TRBV10-3 and TRBJ1-1; D uncertain. This CDR3 region has 14 residues. In germline, CDR1 is ENHRY, CDR2 SYGVKD. The germline V and J ends were trimmed by 0 bases and 2 bases, with 7 bases remaining between them.

This sequence joins TRBV6-1 and TRBJ2-3; 11 nucleotides agree with TRBD2. Trimming cost V 6 bases and J 4 bases; bases outside gene matches: 9. The CDR3 is made up of 16 amino acids. The germline CDR1 and CDR2 sequences are MNHNS and SASEGT. CDR3 residues: CASSKLAGGRSDTQYF. CDR3 sequence (DNA): TGTGCCAGCAGCAAATTAGCGGGAGGGAGGTCAGATACGCAGTATTTT.

The rearrangement joins TRBV6-1 to TRBJ2-7, with TRBD2 identical over 13 bases. With 6 bases clipped from V and 7 bases from J, the junction kept 9 bases outside the gene matches. CDR1 MNHNS and CDR2 SASEGT come from the germline V gene. The CDR3 contains 15 residues. The CDR3 loop reads CASRRLAGGLREQYF. CDR3 bases: TGTGCCAGCAGGCGACTAGCGGGGGGCCTCAGGGAGCAGTACTTC.

This clonotype was counted at least ten times. V usage is TRBV25-1 and J usage is TRBJ2-7; D call uncertain. The germline gives CDR1 MGHDK, CDR2 SYGVNS. V dropped 7 bases and J dropped 2 bases, with 9 bases sitting between them. This CDR3 comprises 12 residues. The CDR3 loop is CASTPGTYEQYF. Written as DNA, the CDR3 is TGTGCCAGCACCCCCGGTACCTACGAGCAGTACTTC.

The genes are TRBV12-3 or TRBV12-4 and TRBJ2-2; D unclear. The CDR3 is 13 residues long. V lost 3 bases and J lost 4, with 6 bases in between. The CDR3 sequence: CASSFGSTGELFF. The CDR3 nucleotides read TGTGCCAGCAGTTTCGGCAGCACCGGGGAGCTGTTTTTT.

In this sample, this clonotype turned up a few times. The rearrangement joins TRBV21-1 to TRBJ2-3; the table names TRBD2, a call not compared with the DNA. TRBV21-1 represents a pseudogene. The CDR3 is made up of 18 amino acids. The CDR3 DNA is TGTGCCAGCAGCACTCTCGAAGGGACTAGCGGTAGCACAGATACGCAGTATTTT. Its translation: CASSTLEGTSGSTDTQYF.

This chain joins TRBV20-1 and TRBJ2-1; no definite D call. CDR3 size: 12 residues. Trimming shortened V by 3 bases and J by 2 bases, and 5 bases separated the two germline ends. Germline V gives CDR1 DFQATT, CDR2 SNEGSKA (reference sequence). The CDR3 sequence: CSARRPYNEQFF. CDR3 coding DNA: TGCAGTGCTAGGCGGCCCTACAATGAGCAGTTCTTC.

The CDR3 loop is CSARGAGDNEQFF. The CDR3 nucleotides are TGCAGTGCTAGAGGAGCGGGAGACAATGAGCAGTTCTTC. The chain joins TRBV20-1 to TRBJ2-1; 8 bases align to TRBD2. CDR1 is DFQATT and CDR2 is SNEGSKA in the germline V gene (reference sequence). Trimming cost V 1 base and J 5 bases; bases outside gene matches: 1. This CDR3 has 13 residues.

In its sample, this clonotype was seen a few times. The chain has TRBV20-1 and TRBJ2-3; TRBD2 is a possible D gene (6 bases). CDR1 is DFQATT and CDR2 is SNEGSKA in the germline V gene (reference sequence). V lost 0 bases, J lost 0 bases, and 13 bases lay in between. This CDR3 has 16 residues. The CDR3 spells CSARDLGRASTDTQYF. CDR3 coding DNA: TGCAGTGCTAGAGATCTCGGGAGAGCGAGCACAGATACGCAGTATTTT.